Reported below is one TCR beta chain. The target antigen is unknown. The V gene's germline CDR1 is MDHEN and CDR2 SYDVKM. Trimming stripped 4 bases from V and 1 base from J, with 10 bases between. This CDR3 contains 14 residues. These data come from a study of T cell repertoires in cytomegalovirus infection. TCRdb reanalysed the reads using MiXCR and keeps one entry per CDR3 protein. Here the sample spans about 490,000 distinct CDR3 sequences, 15% to 20% being singletons. Points from the study as a whole: Pooled public TCR beta family frequency picked out CMV carriers with the relevant HLA.

The TCR originated in a human donor in good health (CMV status not recorded). Some clones in this sample may be carry-over from other donors' samples. The rearrangement joins TRBV28 to TRBJ2-5, with D possibly being TRBD1 (5 bases). The sample was CD8+ T cells from PBMCs. CDR3 region: CASSSRESQETQYF. CDR3 in DNA: TGTGCCAGCAGTTCCAGGGAATCCCAAGAGACCCAGTACTTC.